The TCR beta chain under discussion was sequenced for a study of shared clonotypes between healthy human individuals (dated by TCRdb to the early 2020s). Notes on the research overall: A couple of women and a few men aged 18 to 49 years were included in the cohort. Libraries were prepared and TCR repertoires were sequenced by different laboratories using diverse techniques, in order to increase sequencing depth and limit assay-specific biases. Per donor, leukapheresis produced somewhere between about 0.94 and 9 billion PBMCs. To estimate repertoire size and how much clonotypes are shared between individuals, the study performed deep sequencing of blood TCR repertoires from a few healthy adults. For each donor, CD4 naive and CD4 memory were each run on three plates, CD8 naive on two plates, and CD8 memory on one plate.

Donors were healthy HIV-negative adults with no recently reported acute infections or vaccinations. All donors were Caucasian adults living in Nashville, Tennessee, USA. CD4+ T cells were enriched by magnetic negative selection; naive cells were then positively selected on CD45RA, and the negative fraction formed the memory subset. Blood was obtained by leukapheresis, after which PBMCs were separated by Ficoll-Histopaque density gradient centrifugation and cryopreserved in liquid nitrogen vapor phase. Analytical flow cytometry was used to check the purity and quantity of each magnetically sorted T cell population. From each sorted fraction, genomic DNA was isolated and quantified by UV absorbance on a Nanodrop 2000c. Using the deep immunoSEQ assay, TCR CDR3 regions were amplified from genomic DNA by multiplex PCR. Extracted genomic DNA from each cell subset was distributed evenly across all wells of several immunoSEQ 96-well plates, and each plate was treated as a replicate. For sorted subsets, approximately 210 ng genomic DNA, equal to some 28,000 T cell genomes, was loaded into each replicate PCR. Purified libraries were quantified with a Qubit 3.0 fluorometer, sized on a Bioanalyzer 2100, and re-quantified with the KAPA Library Quantification kit. Every immunoSEQ 96-well plate was sequenced on a dedicated single-read 150-cycle Illumina NextSeq 550 flow cell. The authors processed their data as follows. Because only junctional sequences without quality scores were contained in the immunoSEQ output, filtering matching that applied to full-length reads could not be performed. Sequences were annotated with PyIR, a Python wrapper for IgBLAST v1.9, and V/J genes and CDR3 were assigned using IMGT germline references. Any read was removed if the V/J assignment was weak (E-value above 1e-6), the CDR3 was missing, or the read contained stop codons, out-of-frame junctions, or ambiguous translated residues. A V3J clonotype was defined by an identical inferred V gene, J gene, and CDR3 amino acid sequence. Percentage overlap between repertoires was calculated by dividing the number of shared unique clonotypes by the size of the smaller repertoire. RTK rarefaction, the Chao1 estimator, and Recon v2.1 estimates of unobserved clonotypes were used to assess repertoire richness. OLGA was used to compute generation probabilities for all TCRbeta clonotypes that the gDNA method yielded from a handful of donors. This is the immuneACCESS table as TCRdb keeps it, with only in-frame sequences that have V and J called. A part of the clones is gone; compared with another copy, unresolved V genes explain less than half, and the rest is unexplained. From that table come the V and J calls and clone size; the DNA was used to work out D and trimming. The sample yields about 680,000 clones; around two thirds were counted once. Clones ranked in the top ten supply less than 2% of the sample.

For this clone: Its antigen has not been determined. No qualities accompany the bases; no much larger clone lies one base away.

What the work shows at the level of the full study, not this receptor alone: Pairwise subsampling indicated that sequencing depth was expected to affect the degree of clonotype sharing among donors. When several donors were compared, the shared fraction of clonotypes was about 5% for naive CD4, 3.5% to 4% for naive CD8, more than 2% for memory CD4, and 0.35% to 0.4% for memory CD8. Compared with non-shared clonotypes, clonotypes shared by all four sorted-subset donors had higher generation probabilities. Naive subsets generally had larger estimated clonotype richness than memory subsets did. Incomplete sequencing was indicated by rarefaction of sorted-subset datasets, despite the large sequencing depth. Because the study included only a small number of donors, the genetic and exposure-history diversity represented was limited. Sampling was restricted to blood, and TCR repertoires in tissue are likely to differ from TCR repertoires in blood.

Sequences MDHEN (CDR1) and SYDVKM (CDR2) are obtained from the germline V gene. V is pared back by 4 bases and J by 2 bases, with 14 bases lying between the germline termini. The CDR3, cysteine through phenylalanine, is 15 amino acids long. Only CDR3 DNA remains: 45 bases, in frame from the first base. This sequence was found in a woman younger than 45 in good health. The chain joins TRBV28 to TRBJ2-5, and TRBD2 may be the D gene, going by 6 matching bases. The sequenced sample was memory CD4+ T cells sorted from blood. Taken with the paper, the label for cell subset or site translates to: CD45RA-negative fraction. The CDR3 protein: CASSSQLGTQETQYF. The nucleotides are TGTGCCAGCAGTTCCCAACTCGGGACTCAAGAGACCCAGTACTTC.